The clone carrying this TCR beta chain was counted between two and nine times. The CDR3 is made up of 17 amino acids. From germline, CDR1 is MDHEN and CDR2 SYDVKM. Trimming stripped 7 bases from V and 8 bases from J, with 27 bases between. TCRdb used MiXCR to reprocess the RT-PCR reads, holding one entry per CDR3 protein. The data hold about 700,000 distinct CDR3 sequences, with 13% to 15% observed a single time. Sequencing was performed on memory CD4+ T cells from blood. The chain employs TRBV28 and TRBJ2-1, with D possibly TRBD2 on 7 matching bases. The clonotype comes from a female donor in good health, serving as a healthy control. The CDR3 reads CASKGGFGTHGGDEQFF. The DNA for the CDR3 is TGTGCCAGCAAAGGGGGGTTTGGGACGCATGGGGGGGATGAGCAGTTCTTC.